This passage covers 7 T cell receptor beta chains from one sample sequenced in a study of neurological immune-mediated disorders (dated by TCRdb to between 2018 and 2021). The library was produced with 5' RACE. Sequencing was performed on an Illumina HiSeq 2500. TCRdb applied fastp at Q25 and MiXCR to the public reads, then kept only in-frame beta chains. Rows are unified per CDR3 protein, each entry keeping the most common DNA and genes. This sample is represented by 95,000 to 110,000 distinct CDR3 sequences; 10% to 11% of them were singletons. The top ten clones comprise 3.1% of the sample. This specimen's time point label, interpreted: longitudinal time-point 3. The sample consisted of PBMCs. Every receptor here comes from a female donor with HTLV-1-associated myelopathy (HAM/TSP).

This clonotype was observed a handful of times. J is TRBJ2-5 and V is TRBV7-2; unclear D gene. This CDR3 comprises 12 residues. Trimming shortened V by 5 bases and J by 0 bases, and 4 bases separated the two germline ends. Germline V gene data show CDR1 as SGHTA and CDR2 as FQGNSA. The CDR3 region has the DNA TGTGCCAGCAGCAACAACCAAGAGACCCAGTACTTC. Amino acids: CASSNNQETQYF.

The chain links TRBV7-9 to TRBJ1-1; D remains unclear. The germline V gene has CDR1 SEHNR and CDR2 FQNEAQ (reference sequence). The CDR3 runs to 12 residues. V was cut by 6 bases and J by 0 bases, with 5 bases left in between. In DNA, the CDR3 is TGTGCCAGCAGACGCATGAACACTGAAGCTTTCTTT. Translating it yields CASRRMNTEAFF.

This clonotype came up many times. The chain uses TRBV28 and TRBJ2-1; 9 nucleotides align to TRBD2. V shed 5 bases and J 9 bases; nucleotides not matched to a gene: 14. The CDR3 has 16 residues. Germline V gene lookup returns CDR1 MDHEN and CDR2 SYDVKM. The CDR3 sequence: CASSPPTERGVGEQFF. CDR3 in DNA: TGTGCCAGCAGTCCCCCGACGGAGCGGGGGGTGGGTGAGCAGTTCTTC. Full variable domain (remainder filled in from reference TRBV28 and TRBJ2-1): DVKVTQSSRYLVKRTGEKVFLECVQDMDHENMFWYRQDPGLGLRLIYFSYDVKMKEKGDIPEGYSVSREKKERFSLILESASTNQTSMYLCASSPPTERGVGEQFFGPGTRLTVL.

To note about this clonotype: Compared with germline, one end of the junction differs, possibly owing to a read error. The chain joins TRBV19 to TRBJ1-1; 8 positions match TRBD1. The CDR3 consists of 15 residues. Looked up from germline, CDR1 is LNHDA and CDR2 is SQIVND (reference sequence). The CDR3 is CTSSLTGGRDTEAFF. The CDR3 DNA follows: TGTACCAGTAGTCTTACAGGGGGACGGGACACTGAAGCTTTCTTT.

A few counts support this clonotype. The chain carries TRBV30 and TRBJ2-1, with D tentatively TRBD2 (5 bases). V dropped 5 bases and J dropped 5 bases, with 16 bases sitting between them. Germline CDR1 reads GTSNPN; CDR2 reads SVGIG (reference sequence). This CDR3 comprises 14 residues. CDR3 amino acids: CAWSNRPGDNEQFF. DNA of the CDR3: TGTGCCTGGTCAAATCGGCCCGGGGACAATGAGCAGTTCTTC.

This clonotype was observed a handful of times. V and J are TRBV5-1 and TRBJ2-2, with 11 bases lining up with TRBD2. The CDR3 consists of 14 residues. Germline V gene sequence: CDR1 SGHRS, CDR2 YFSETQ. The J segment lost 6 bases and the V segment lost 7 bases, leaving 5 bases of the junction unmatched. CDR3 sequence: CASLAGGLAGELFF. Here the CDR3 DNA reads TGCGCCAGCCTAGCGGGGGGCCTCGCCGGGGAGCTGTTTTTT.

The chain links TRBV27 to TRBJ1-2; D gene uncertain. V was pared by 7 bases and J by 4 bases, with 13 bases between. Germline assignment: CDR1 MNHEY and CDR2 SMNVEV (reference sequence). The CDR3 loop spans 13 amino acids. The CDR3 DNA follows: TGTGCCAGCACCCACGGGCCCGGCTATGGCTACACCTTC. Protein: CASTHGPGYGYTF.